This entry lists 17 T cell receptor beta chains sequenced from one sample in a study of shared clonotypes between healthy human individuals. The protocol was immunoSEQ multiplex PCR, while the TCRdb copy is restricted to in-frame clones and leaves out a portion. The repertoire holds about 2.4 million clones, with over 85% as singletons. The sequenced sample consisted of naive CD4+ T cells from PBMCs. Subset noted: CD45RA+ positively selected. These receptors all stem from a man in his late teens or twenties in good health. Some clones in this sample may be carry-over from other donors' samples.

The rearrangement joins TRBV10-3 to TRBJ1-2, with D tentatively TRBD1 (6 bases). CDR3 length: 13 amino acids. Deletions cut 10 bases from V and 5 bases from J, with 17 bases between. Germline CDR1 and CDR2: ENHRY and SYGVKD. CDR3: CATEGGARYGYTF. The DNA of the CDR3 is TGTGCCACCGAAGGGGGGGCTCGGTATGGCTACACCTTC.

V usage is TRBV28 and J usage is TRBJ2-7; no definite D call. V gave up 5 bases and J gave up 1 base, with 18 bases separating them. Germline V CDR1 and CDR2: MDHEN, SYDVKM. This CDR3 is 16 amino acids long. DNA of the CDR3: TGTGCCAGCAGTAGTGCCACCTTAATTCTATCCTACGAGCAGTACTTC. This encodes CASSSATLILSYEQYF.

The CDR3 DNA reads as TGTGCCAGCAGCTTAGCCCCGGACCAGGCTCCGTACTTC. This translates into CASSLAPDQAPYF. The J gene is TRBJ2-5, the V gene TRBV7-2; no reliable D call. CDR3 size: 13 residues. V was cut by 0 bases and J by 13 bases, with 15 bases left in between. CDR1 SGHTA and CDR2 FQGNSA come from the germline V gene.

V gene TRBV28 combines with J gene TRBJ1-5; the D is unclear. The CDR3 is 15 amino acids. Between the trimmed V and J ends, which lost 6 bases and 5 bases, there was a span of 17 bases. The germline CDR1 and CDR2 sequences are MDHEN and SYDVKM. CDR3 DNA: TGTGCCAGCAGAGGAACTAGGATTGTCGATCAGCCCCAGCATTTT. Protein sequence: CASRGTRIVDQPQHF.

The chain links TRBV4-1 to TRBJ2-7; D might be TRBD2 (5 bases). Germline lookup yields CDR1 MGHRA and CDR2 YSYEKL. There are 18 residues in the CDR3. Trimming stripped 5 bases from V and 2 bases from J, with 25 bases between. The CDR3 protein is CASSYSVTRGSSTYEQYF. The CDR3 nucleotides are TGCGCCAGCAGCTACTCAGTAACCCGTGGGAGTTCGACCTACGAGCAGTACTTC.

The V and J genes are TRBV7-3 and TRBJ2-2; D remains ambiguous. With 4 bases removed from V and 0 bases from J, the gap between germline ends came to 9 bases. The length of the CDR3 is 15 residues. The germline V gene encodes CDR1 SGHTA and CDR2 FQGTGA. The DNA for the CDR3 is TGTGCCAGCAGCTCCAGGAACGCGAACACCGGGGAGCTGTTTTTT. Amino acid sequence: CASSSRNANTGELFF.

The V and J genes are TRBV7-9 and TRBJ1-1; D is undetermined. The CDR3 runs to 12 residues. V gave up 5 bases and J gave up 6 bases, with 10 bases separating them. The germline V gene encodes CDR1 SEHNR and CDR2 FQNEAQ (reference sequence). CDR3 nucleotide sequence: TGTGCCAGCAGCCCCCGGGTCCCTGAAGCTTTCTTT. Amino acids: CASSPRVPEAFF.

The gene calls are TRBV14 and TRBJ2-7; D remains unclear. V was cut by 0 bases and J by 6 bases, with 12 bases left in between. The CDR3 extends over 14 amino acids. The germline CDR1 and CDR2 sequences are SGHDN and FVKESK. For the CDR3, the DNA is TGTGCCAGCAGCCAAGACTCCCCCTCGGGCGAGCAGTACTTC. Residues: CASSQDSPSGEQYF.

The J gene is TRBJ1-1, the V gene TRBV18; D uncertain. V was trimmed by 2 bases and J by 0 bases, leaving 7 bases between them. Germline assignment: CDR1 KGHSH and CDR2 LQKENI. The CDR3 extends over 14 amino acids. DNA for the CDR3: TGTGCCAGCTCACCATCACAGATGAACACTGAAGCTTTCTTT. Its protein is CASSPSQMNTEAFF.

V and J are TRBV7-2 and TRBJ2-7; D gene unclear. This CDR3 contains 15 residues. V lost 1 base, J lost 0 bases, and 10 bases lay in between. The germline V gene encodes CDR1 SGHTA and CDR2 FQGNSA. Here the CDR3 reads CASSLVVHDSYEQYF. Written as DNA, the CDR3 is TGTGCCAGCAGCTTAGTGGTCCACGACTCCTACGAGCAGTACTTC.

This chain joins TRBV6-5 and TRBJ2-7, with D tentatively TRBD1 (5 bases). Germline CDR1 is MNHEY and CDR2 is SVGAGI. The CDR3 runs to 12 residues. V shed 7 bases and J shed 2 bases, with 9 bases lying between them. CDR3: CASKDSAYEQYF. CDR3 coding DNA: TGTGCCAGCAAAGACAGTGCCTACGAGCAGTACTTC.

This clone was seen only once. Other DNA sequences in the sample encode the same CDR3. The CDR3 coding sequence is TGTGCCAGCAGCCTCACTAGCGGCGCCGGGGAGACCCAGTACTTC. As protein: CASSLTSGAGETQYF. J is TRBJ2-5 and V is TRBV7-3, with 8 positions matching TRBD2. Germline-derived CDR1 and CDR2 are SGHTA and FQGTGA. Trimming took 5 bases from V and 5 from J; bases not matched to a gene: 10. The CDR3 is 15 residues long.

CDR3: CASSLNGNTEAFF. CDR3 DNA: TGTGCCAGCTCATTGAACGGGAACACTGAAGCTTTCTTT. V is TRBV18 and J is TRBJ1-1; the D is unclear. V shed 5 bases and J shed 1 base, with 8 bases lying between them. Germline values: CDR1 KGHSH, CDR2 LQKENI. The CDR3 is 13 residues long.

V is TRBV15 and J is TRBJ2-3; 12 nucleotides match TRBD2. Germline assignment: CDR1 LNHNV and CDR2 YYDKDF (reference sequence). Losses at the gene ends were 8 bases for V and 1 base for J; bases not matched to a gene: 1. The CDR3 is 14 residues long. The CDR3 nucleotides are TGTGCCACCGGACTAGCGGGGCGCACAGATACGCAGTATTTT. This translates into CATGLAGRTDTQYF.

As concerns this clone: Other DNA variants within this sample encode the same CDR3. The genes are TRBV28 and TRBJ1-5; unclear D gene. CDR1 and CDR2 (germline): MDHEN, SYDVKM. The CDR3 loop spans 14 amino acids. Trimming pared 2 bases from V and 1 base from J, leaving 6 bases between. In DNA, the CDR3 is TGTGCCAGCAGTTTAGGGCTAAGCAATCAGCCCCAGCATTTT. Encoded protein: CASSLGLSNQPQHF.

The rearrangement uses TRBV10-2 and TRBJ2-1, with D perhaps TRBD2 (6 bases). This CDR3 has 14 residues. Germline V gene data show CDR1 as WSHSY and CDR2 as SAAADI. V lost 7 bases and J 8 bases, leaving 18 bases between the germline ends. CDR3 region: CASTYTGTGDEQFF. The CDR3 nucleotides read TGCGCCAGCACATACACCGGGACTGGCGATGAGCAGTTCTTC.

This rearrangement joins TRBV6-5 to TRBJ2-1; TRBD2 might be the D (6 bases). Trimming left V 0 bases short and J 7 bases short, with 7 bases between. The length of the CDR3 is 13 residues. Germline-derived CDR1 and CDR2 are MNHEY and SVGAGI. CDR3 sequence reads: CASSYSEGNEQFF. The CDR3 bases are TGTGCCAGCAGTTACTCGGAGGGAAATGAGCAGTTCTTC.